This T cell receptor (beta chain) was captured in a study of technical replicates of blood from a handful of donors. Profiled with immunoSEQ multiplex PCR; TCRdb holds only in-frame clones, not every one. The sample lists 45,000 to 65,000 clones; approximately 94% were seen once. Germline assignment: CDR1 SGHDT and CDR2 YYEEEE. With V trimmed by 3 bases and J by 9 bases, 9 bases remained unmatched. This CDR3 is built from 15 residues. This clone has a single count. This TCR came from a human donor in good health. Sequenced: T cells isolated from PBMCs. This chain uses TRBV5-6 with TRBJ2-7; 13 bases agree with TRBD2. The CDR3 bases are TGTGCCAGCAGCTCACTAGCGGGAGGGCCGGTACGGCAGTACTTC. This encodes CASSSLAGGPVRQYF.